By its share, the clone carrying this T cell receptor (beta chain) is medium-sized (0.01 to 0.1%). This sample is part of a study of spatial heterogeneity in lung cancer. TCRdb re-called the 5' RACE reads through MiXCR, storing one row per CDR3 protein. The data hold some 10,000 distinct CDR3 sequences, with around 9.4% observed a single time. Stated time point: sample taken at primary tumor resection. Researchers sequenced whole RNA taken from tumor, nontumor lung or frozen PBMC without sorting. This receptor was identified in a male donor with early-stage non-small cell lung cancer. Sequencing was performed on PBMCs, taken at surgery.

The CDR3: CACQRLTDTQYF. CDR3 nucleotide sequence: TGTGCCTGCCAACGGCTCACAGATACGCAGTATTTT. V is TRBV30 and J is TRBJ2-3; D gene unclear. The V gene lost 6 bases and the J gene lost 2 bases, with 9 bases spanning the gap. Germline V gene lookup returns CDR1 GTSNPN and CDR2 SVGIG (reference sequence). The CDR3 totals 12 residues.